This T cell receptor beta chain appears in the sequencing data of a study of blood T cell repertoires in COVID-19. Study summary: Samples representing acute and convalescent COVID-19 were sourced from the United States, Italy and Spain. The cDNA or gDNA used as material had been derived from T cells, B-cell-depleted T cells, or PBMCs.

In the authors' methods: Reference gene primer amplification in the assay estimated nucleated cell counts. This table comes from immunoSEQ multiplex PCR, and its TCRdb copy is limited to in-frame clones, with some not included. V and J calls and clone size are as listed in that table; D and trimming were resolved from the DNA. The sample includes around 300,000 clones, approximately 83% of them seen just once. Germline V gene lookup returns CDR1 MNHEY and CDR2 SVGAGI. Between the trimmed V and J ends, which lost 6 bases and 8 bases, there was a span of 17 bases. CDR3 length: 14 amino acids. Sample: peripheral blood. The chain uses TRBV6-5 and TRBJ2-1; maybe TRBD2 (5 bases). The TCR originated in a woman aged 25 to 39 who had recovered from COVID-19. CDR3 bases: TGTGCCAGCAGGAGGGATGTAGTAGTGGATGAGCAGTTCTTC. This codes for CASRRDVVVDEQFF.